A selection of T cell receptor beta chains follows, all from one sample in a study of neurological immune-mediated disorders. TCRdb used MiXCR to reprocess the 5' RACE reads, holding one entry per CDR3 protein. Among 50,000 or so distinct CDR3 sequences listed, about 9.4% were seen once. The sequencing input was PBMCs. The receptors derive from a woman aged 40 to 50 with HTLV-1-associated myelopathy (HAM/TSP). CDR3s include the opening cysteine and the closing phenylalanine or tryptophan. D genes are given only for firm matches. Clone size, where shown, is once, few, many, or a class for clones that have expanded.

J: TRBJ2-2; V: TRBV5-1; D: TRBD1; size: many; DNA: TGCGCCAGCAGCTTGGAAACAGGGGCGAACACCGGGGAGCTGTTTTTT; CDR3: CASSLETGANTGELFF
J: TRBJ1-3; V: TRBV5-1; D: TRBD1; size: many; DNA: TGCGCCAGCAGCCGAGCCGGGACAGGGAATGTAAACACCATATATTTT; CDR3: CASSRAGTGNVNTIYF
J: TRBJ1-2; V: TRBV12-3/TRBV12-4; D: TRBD1; size: many; DNA: TGTGCCAGCAGTTTAAGGGACAGGGGGGATGGCTACACCTTC; CDR3: CASSLRDRGDGYTF
J: TRBJ2-1; V: TRBV7-2; D: NA; size: many; DNA: TGTGCCAGCAGCTTAGCGCCCGTCTACAATGAGCAGTTCTTC; CDR3: CASSLAPVYNEQFF
J: TRBJ1-1; V: TRBV6-5; D: NA; size: many; DNA: TGTGCCAGTGGTAGGGTGAACACTGAAGCTTTCTTT; CDR3: CASGRVNTEAFF
J: TRBJ2-3; V: TRBV7-3; D: TRBD2; size: many; DNA: TGTGCCAGCAGCTTACGCGGGGGAACCACAGATACGCAGTATTTT; CDR3: CASSLRGGTTDTQYF
J: TRBJ1-3; V: TRBV6-5; D: NA; size: many; DNA: TGTGCCAGCAGAACAGGGATGGGCTCTGGAAACACCATATATTTT; CDR3: CASRTGMGSGNTIYF
J: TRBJ1-2; V: TRBV14; D: NA; size: NA; DNA: TGTGCCAGCAGCCCTGATGGGAGGTCGCAGTACACCTATGGCTACACCTTC; CDR3: CASSPDGRSQYTYGYTF
J: TRBJ1-2; V: TRBV14; D: NA; size: many; DNA: TGTGCCAGCAGCCCTCTGGGGGAGGGCTATGGCTACACCTTC; CDR3: CASSPLGEGYGYTF
J: TRBJ1-4; V: TRBV27; D: NA; size: many; DNA: TGTGCCAGCAGCCTTCAGGGGTCTGAAAAACTGTTTTTT; CDR3: CASSLQGSEKLFF
J: TRBJ2-7; V: TRBV5-1; D: TRBD1; size: many; DNA: TGCGCCAGCAGCTTTGCCCCGGGACAGGGCTACGAGCAGTACTTC; CDR3: CASSFAPGQGYEQYF
J: TRBJ1-3; V: TRBV24-1; D: NA; size: NA; DNA: TGTGCCACCAGTGATGCCGTGGGCTCTGGAAACACCATATATTTT; CDR3: CATSDAVGSGNTIYF
J: TRBJ1-1; V: TRBV2; D: TRBD1; size: many; DNA: TGTGCCAGCAGTACCTACACAGGGGGCATTGAAGCTTTCTTT; CDR3: CASSTYTGGIEAFF
J: TRBJ1-1; V: TRBV12-3/TRBV12-4; D: TRBD1; size: many; DNA: TGTGCCAGCAGCCGACAGGGATTAAACACTGAAGCTTTCTTT; CDR3: CASSRQGLNTEAFF
J: TRBJ2-1; V: TRBV10-3; D: NA; size: many; DNA: TGTGCCATCGGAACAGGACAGAGCGATGAGCAGTTCTTC; CDR3: CAIGTGQSDEQFF
J: TRBJ1-6; V: TRBV19; D: NA; size: many; DNA: TGTGCCGTGGGGGGGTATAATTCACCCCTCCACTTT; CDR3: CAVGGYNSPLHF
J: TRBJ1-3; V: TRBV3-1; D: TRBD1; size: many; DNA: TGTGCCAGTACGCCGGGACAGCTCTCTGGAAACACCATATATTTT; CDR3: CASTPGQLSGNTIYF
J: TRBJ1-1; V: TRBV5-1; D: TRBD1; size: NA; DNA: TGCGCCAGCAGCGGCACGGGACAGCCGAACACTGAAGCTTTCTTT; CDR3: CASSGTGQPNTEAFF
J: TRBJ2-1; V: TRBV27; D: NA; size: many; DNA: TGTGCCAGCAGTTCCCAGGGCGGTTACAATGAGCAGTTCTTC; CDR3: CASSSQGGYNEQFF
J: TRBJ2-6; V: TRBV30; D: NA; size: many; DNA: TGTGCCTGGACTCAGGGGTCTGGGGCCAACGTCCTGACTTTC; CDR3: CAWTQGSGANVLTF
J: TRBJ2-2; V: TRBV3-1; D: NA; size: many; DNA: TGTGCCAGCACCTTCGACAGGCGCAACACCGGGGAGCTGTTTTTT; CDR3: CASTFDRRNTGELFF
J: TRBJ2-7; V: TRBV7-2; D: NA; size: many; DNA: TGTGCCAGCAGCTTTGTGGACTCCACTAGCGAGCAGTACTTC; CDR3: CASSFVDSTSEQYF
J: TRBJ2-7; V: TRBV25-1; D: NA; size: many; DNA: TGTGCCAGCATGGGGGGAAAGGTCGAGCAGTACTTC; CDR3: CASMGGKVEQYF
J: TRBJ2-3; V: TRBV20-1; D: TRBD2; size: many; DNA: TGCAGTGCTACTCCCAGGACTAGCGGCCCGGATACGCAGTATTTT; CDR3: CSATPRTSGPDTQYF
J: TRBJ1-2; V: TRBV5-1; D: TRBD1; size: many; DNA: TGCGCCAGCAAAGGAGAGACAGGGGCCTATGGCTACACCTTC; CDR3: CASKGETGAYGYTF
J: TRBJ2-7; V: TRBV29-1; D: TRBD1; size: many; DNA: TGCAGCGTTGCACAGGGGGTCCCCCCCTACGAGCAGTACTTC; CDR3: CSVAQGVPPYEQYF
J: TRBJ1-2; V: TRBV7-2; D: NA; size: NA; DNA: TGTGCCAGTATCTCCCCACAGGTAGACTATGGCTACACCTTC; CDR3: CASISPQVDYGYTF
J: TRBJ1-1; V: TRBV2; D: NA; size: many; DNA: TGTGCCAGCAGGGGCGCGAGTATGAACACTGAAGCTTTCTTT; CDR3: CASRGASMNTEAFF